The 24 T cell receptor beta chains below all came from one sample that was sequenced in a study of blood T cell repertoires in COVID-19. Sequencing used immunoSEQ multiplex PCR; TCRdb keeps in-frame clones, though not all of them. Here the sample spans 80,000 to 130,000 clones, roughly 92% being singletons. Sequencing used peripheral blood. All receptors come from a man in his 70s with acute or convalescent COVID-19.

In its sample, this clone was seen once. V gene TRBV6-7 combines with J gene TRBJ2-3; 10 nucleotides agree with TRBD1. TRBV6-7 is annotated as an ORF whose role is uncertain. V lost 4 bases to trimming and J lost 5 bases; unmatched junction nucleotides: 9. CDR3 length equals 16 residues. This CDR3 reads CASSSRDRGSEDTQYF. In DNA, the CDR3 is TGTGCCAGCAGTTCTCGGGACAGGGGTTCGGAAGATACGCAGTATTTT.

In its sample, this clone is medium-sized. V gene TRBV29-1 combines with J gene TRBJ2-5; the D is unclear. CDR3 length: 12 residues. V was cut by 3 bases and J by 2 bases, with 7 bases left in between. Germline CDR1 reads SQVTM; CDR2 reads ANQGSEA. The CDR3 protein is CSVERHQETQYF. CDR3 in DNA: TGCAGCGTTGAGAGACATCAAGAGACCCAGTACTTC. Together with reference TRBV29-1 and TRBJ2-5, the CDR3 gives the full variable domain: SAVISQKPSRDICQRGTSLTIQCQVDSQVTMMFWYRQQPGQSLTLIATANQGSEATYESGFVIDKFPISRPNLTFSTLTVSNMSPEDSSIYLCSVERHQETQYFGPGTRLLVL.

The rearrangement links TRBV5-5 to TRBJ1-6; 7 bases align to TRBD1. The CDR3 is 16 residues long. The J segment lost 0 bases and the V segment lost 3 bases, leaving 3 bases of the junction unmatched. The germline gives CDR1 SGHKS, CDR2 YYEKEE (reference sequence). The CDR3 reads CASSSTGHSYNSPLHF. In DNA, the CDR3 is TGTGCCAGCAGCTCGACAGGGCACTCCTATAATTCACCCCTCCACTTT.

The V call is TRBV18, the J call TRBJ2-6; 9 bases align to TRBD1. The V segment lost 3 bases and the J segment 4 bases; nucleotides outside the gene matches: 13. Germline CDR1 and CDR2: KGHSH and LQKENI. The length of the CDR3 is 19 residues. The CDR3 here is CASSPGQGKGLVGANVLTF. In nucleotides, the CDR3 is TGTGCCAGCTCACCTGGACAGGGGAAGGGTTTAGTGGGGGCCAACGTCCTGACTTTC.

This clone was observed once. V and J are TRBV5-1 and TRBJ2-7; a weak D match, TRBD1 (6 bases). Trimming removed 5 bases at V and 0 bases at J, with 15 bases between. This CDR3 has 15 residues. Germline CDR1 reads SGHRS; CDR2 reads YFSETQ. CDR3 protein: CASSPGHKNSYEQYF. The DNA of the CDR3 is TGCGCCAGCAGTCCGGGACACAAAAACTCCTACGAGCAGTACTTC.

This clone has a handful of counts. The V call is TRBV18, the J call TRBJ1-1; no clear D gene. V dropped 2 bases and J dropped 6 bases, with 7 bases sitting between them. Germline V gives CDR1 KGHSH, CDR2 LQKENI. CDR3 size: 12 residues. Here the CDR3 DNA reads TGTGCCAGCTCACCAGAGGTCCCTGAAGCTTTCTTT. Translating gives CASSPEVPEAFF.

The genes are TRBV5-4 and TRBJ2-1; 15 positions match TRBD2. V gave up 6 bases and J gave up 3 bases; unmatched junction bases: 4. The CDR3 consists of 16 residues. CDR1 and CDR2 (germline): SGHNT, YYREEE (reference sequence). DNA for the CDR3: TGTGCCAGCACGGGACTAGCGGGGGGAATCTACAATGAGCAGTTCTTC. Residues: CASTGLAGGIYNEQFF.

The V gene is TRBV28, the J gene TRBJ1-5; D gene uncertain. The CDR3 is made up of 14 amino acids. In germline, CDR1 is MDHEN, CDR2 SYDVKM. The V end lost 5 bases, the J end lost 2 bases, and 10 bases lay between the germline ends. The CDR3 nucleotides are TGTGCCAGCAGTCCCATTGTAGGCAATCAGCCCCAGCATTTT. This sequence encodes CASSPIVGNQPQHF.

The rearrangement joins TRBV7-9 to TRBJ2-3, with 7 bases that match TRBD1. V shed 5 bases, J shed 1 base, and the junction held 9 bases outside the gene matches. This CDR3 is built from 16 residues. Germline V gene lookup returns CDR1 SEHNR and CDR2 FQNEAQ (reference sequence). CDR3 protein: CASSPQGNPRTDTQYF. The CDR3 DNA reads TGTGCCAGCAGCCCACAGGGGAATCCGCGCACAGATACGCAGTATTTT.

This clone was picked up one time. The sample contains more than one DNA sequence encoding this CDR3. The chain employs TRBV12-3 or TRBV12-4 and TRBJ1-1; D is ambiguous. The CDR3 has 12 residues. The germline V and J ends were trimmed by 3 bases and 4 bases, with 6 bases remaining between them. The CDR3 DNA reads as TGTGCCAGCAGTTTTGGAGGCACTGAAGCTTTCTTT. Protein product: CASSFGGTEAFF.

The V gene is TRBV9, the J gene TRBJ1-3, with unresolved D. The germline V and J ends were trimmed by 0 bases and 0 bases, with 7 bases remaining between them. The CDR3 is 15 amino acids. The V gene's germline CDR1 is SGDLS and CDR2 YYNGEE. CDR3 DNA: TGTGCCAGCAGCGTAGACGGGTACTCTGGAAACACCATATATTTT. It specifies CASSVDGYSGNTIYF.

The chain links TRBV5-4 to TRBJ2-3; no clear D. Trimming removed 4 bases from V and 1 base from J, with 16 bases in between. The CDR3 loop spans 16 amino acids. Germline V gene sequence: CDR1 SGHNT, CDR2 YYREEE (reference sequence). The CDR3 region is CASSRDWWAGTDTQYF. Written as DNA, the CDR3 is TGTGCCAGCAGCAGAGATTGGTGGGCCGGCACAGATACGCAGTATTTT.

The J gene is TRBJ2-7, the V gene TRBV20-1; 7 bases match TRBD1. Germline V gives CDR1 DFQATT, CDR2 SNEGSKA (reference sequence). With V trimmed by 3 bases and J by 6 bases, 5 bases remained unmatched. This CDR3 is 12 amino acids long. The CDR3 coding sequence is TGCAGTGCTAGTAAGGGGGCGCTCGAGCAGTACTTC. This translates into CSASKGALEQYF.

CDR3 amino acids: CASKRTGSWNTEAFF. The CDR3 coding sequence is TGTGCCAGCAAGAGGACGGGATCGTGGAACACTGAAGCTTTCTTT. The V call is TRBV28, the J call TRBJ1-1; D unclear. This CDR3 contains 15 residues. Germline CDR1 is MDHEN and CDR2 is SYDVKM. The V end was cut by 7 bases, the J end by 1 base, with 16 bases between.

The gene calls are TRBV5-6 and TRBJ2-1; no clear D gene. The V gene lost 1 base and the J gene lost 3 bases, with 5 bases spanning the gap. CDR1 and CDR2 from the germline V gene are SGHDT and YYEEEE. The length of the CDR3 is 13 residues. CDR3 region: CASSLSNYNEQFF. For the CDR3, the DNA is TGTGCCAGCAGCTTGTCCAACTACAATGAGCAGTTCTTC.

The rearrangement links TRBV5-1 to TRBJ1-1; 11 bases agree with TRBD1. CDR1 and CDR2 (germline): SGHRS, YFSETQ. The CDR3 consists of 13 residues. J lost 5 bases, V lost 4 bases, and 1 base had no gene match. CDR3: CASSGTGGTEAFF. CDR3 nucleotide sequence: TGCGCCAGCAGCGGGACAGGGGGGACTGAAGCTTTCTTT.

The V gene is TRBV6-5, the J gene TRBJ2-5; D is possibly TRBD2 (5 bases). V was trimmed by 2 bases and J by 2 bases, leaving 9 bases between them. Germline CDR1 reads MNHEY; CDR2 reads SVGAGI. This CDR3 spans 14 amino acids. In DNA form, the CDR3 reads TGTGCCAGCAGTTACCGAGGGTTACAAGAGACCCAGTACTTC. Its protein is CASSYRGLQETQYF.

V is TRBV28 and J is TRBJ2-7; 10 bases match TRBD2. V trimming: 6 bases; J trimming: 0 bases; junction bases outside the gene matches: 11. CDR3 length equals 17 residues. Germline-derived CDR1 and CDR2 are MDHEN and SYDVKM. In DNA form, the CDR3 reads TGTGCCAGCAGCCCTCACCCCCTAGCGGGAGTCTCCTACGAGCAGTACTTC. As protein: CASSPHPLAGVSYEQYF.

This clone was picked up one time. The chain joins TRBV19 to TRBJ1-6; D gene unclear. V was pared by 4 bases and J by 0 bases, with 16 bases between. This CDR3 is built from 18 residues. Germline CDR1 LNHDA, CDR2 SQIVND (reference sequence). CDR3 DNA sequence: TGTGCCAGTAGTAGAGGTTTTCCGAGGAGCTCCTATAATTCACCCCTCCACTTT. It translates to CASSRGFPRSSYNSPLHF.

J is TRBJ2-7 and V is TRBV18; 9 positions agree with TRBD2. The CDR3 has 15 amino acids. The junction had 7 bases not matched to a gene; V was cut back by 0 bases and J by 7 bases. Germline V lookup: CDR1 KGHSH, CDR2 LQKENI. The CDR3 spells CASSPPGVAGEEQYF. For the CDR3, the DNA is TGTGCCAGCTCACCACCGGGGGTAGCGGGGGAAGAGCAGTACTTC.

The chain joins TRBV5-1 to TRBJ2-5; 8 positions agree with TRBD2. With 1 base clipped from V and 0 bases from J, the junction kept 5 bases outside the gene matches. CDR1 and CDR2 from the germline V gene are SGHRS and YFSETQ. The CDR3 is 16 amino acids. The CDR3 region is CASSLNGGGNQETQYF. CDR3 bases: TGCGCCAGCAGCTTGAATGGCGGGGGGAACCAAGAGACCCAGTACTTC.

This clone showed up just once. The chain carries TRBV5-1 and TRBJ1-1; D gene unclear. The CDR3 contains 15 residues. V lost 0 bases and J 3 bases, leaving 12 bases between the germline ends. Germline V gives CDR1 SGHRS, CDR2 YFSETQ. The CDR3 here is CASSLAEGRDTEAFF. CDR3 DNA: TGCGCCAGCAGCTTGGCCGAGGGAAGGGACACTGAAGCTTTCTTT.

The chain recombines TRBV28 with TRBJ2-7; 10 bases map to TRBD2. Looked up from germline, CDR1 is MDHEN and CDR2 is SYDVKM. This CDR3 has 15 residues. V was pared by 6 bases and J by 4 bases, with 9 bases of the junction left unmatched. CDR3 region: CASRPTLAGRYEQYF. The CDR3 nucleotides read TGTGCCAGCAGGCCTACACTAGCGGGAAGGTACGAGCAGTACTTC.

This CDR3 reads CASSRTSGRTDTQYF. DNA for the CDR3: TGTGCCAGCTCACGGACTAGCGGGAGGACAGATACGCAGTATTTT. V usage is TRBV18 and J usage is TRBJ2-3; 14 bases are a match to TRBD2. With V trimmed by 4 bases and J by 3 bases, 0 bases remained unmatched. CDR1 is KGHSH, CDR2 LQKENI, per germline. The CDR3 spans 15 residues.